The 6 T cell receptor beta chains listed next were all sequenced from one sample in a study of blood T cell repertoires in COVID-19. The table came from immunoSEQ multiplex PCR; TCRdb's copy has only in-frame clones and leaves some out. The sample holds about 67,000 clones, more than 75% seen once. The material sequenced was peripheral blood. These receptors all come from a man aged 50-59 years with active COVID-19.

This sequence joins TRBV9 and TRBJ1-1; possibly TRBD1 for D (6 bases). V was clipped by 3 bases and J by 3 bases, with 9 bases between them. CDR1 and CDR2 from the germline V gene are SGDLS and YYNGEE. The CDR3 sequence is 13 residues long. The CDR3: CASSGGHYTEAFF. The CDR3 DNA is TGTGCCAGCAGCGGGGGACACTACACTGAAGCTTTCTTT.

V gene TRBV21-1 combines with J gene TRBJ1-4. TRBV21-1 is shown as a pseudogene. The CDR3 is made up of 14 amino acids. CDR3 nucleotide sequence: TGTGCCAGCAGCGCGGCGCCTACTAATGAAAAACTGTTTTTT. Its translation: CASSAAPTNEKLFF.

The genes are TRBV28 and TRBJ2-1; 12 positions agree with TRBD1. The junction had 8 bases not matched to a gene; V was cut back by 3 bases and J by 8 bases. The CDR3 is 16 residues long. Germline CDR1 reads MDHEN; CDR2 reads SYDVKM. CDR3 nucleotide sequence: TGTGCCAGCAGTTTTGCCTCCGGGACAGGGGGCCATGAGCAGTTCTTC. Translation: CASSFASGTGGHEQFF.

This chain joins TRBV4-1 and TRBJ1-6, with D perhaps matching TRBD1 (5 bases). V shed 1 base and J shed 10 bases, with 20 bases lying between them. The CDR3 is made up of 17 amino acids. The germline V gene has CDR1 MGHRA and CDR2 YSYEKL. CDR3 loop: CASSQVGGWGEGSPLHF. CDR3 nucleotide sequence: TGCGCCAGCAGCCAAGTGGGGGGTTGGGGGGAAGGATCACCCCTCCACTTT.

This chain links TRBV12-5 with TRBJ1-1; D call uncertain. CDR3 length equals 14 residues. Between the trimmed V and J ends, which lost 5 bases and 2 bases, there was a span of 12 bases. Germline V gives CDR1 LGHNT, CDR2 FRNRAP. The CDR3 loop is CASGAGVRNTEAFF. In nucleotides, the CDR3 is TGTGCTAGTGGTGCCGGGGTCAGAAACACTGAAGCTTTCTTT.

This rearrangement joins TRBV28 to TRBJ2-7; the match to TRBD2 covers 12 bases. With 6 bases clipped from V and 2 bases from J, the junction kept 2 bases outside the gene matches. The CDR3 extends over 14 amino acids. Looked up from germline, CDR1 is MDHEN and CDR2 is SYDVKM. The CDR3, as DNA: TGTGCCAGCAGCCGGACTAGCGGGACCTACGAGCAGTACTTC. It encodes CASSRTSGTYEQYF.